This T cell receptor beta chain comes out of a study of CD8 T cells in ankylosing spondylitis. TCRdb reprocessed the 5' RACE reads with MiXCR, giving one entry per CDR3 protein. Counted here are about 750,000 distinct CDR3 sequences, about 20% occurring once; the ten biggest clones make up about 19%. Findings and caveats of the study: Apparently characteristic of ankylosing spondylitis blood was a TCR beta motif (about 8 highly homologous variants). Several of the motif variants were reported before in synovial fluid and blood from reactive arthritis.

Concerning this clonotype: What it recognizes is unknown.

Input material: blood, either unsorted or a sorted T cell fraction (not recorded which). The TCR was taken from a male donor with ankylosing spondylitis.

For the CDR3, the DNA is TGCAGCGCCCGAGCCCGCGCCCCCCCATACGAGCAGTACTTC. Translating it yields CSARARAPPYEQYF. The genes are TRBV29-1 and TRBJ2-7; D gene unclear. Between the trimmed V and J ends, which lost 7 bases and 4 bases, there was a span of 20 bases. From germline, CDR1 is SQVTM and CDR2 ANQGSEA. CDR3 length: 14 residues.